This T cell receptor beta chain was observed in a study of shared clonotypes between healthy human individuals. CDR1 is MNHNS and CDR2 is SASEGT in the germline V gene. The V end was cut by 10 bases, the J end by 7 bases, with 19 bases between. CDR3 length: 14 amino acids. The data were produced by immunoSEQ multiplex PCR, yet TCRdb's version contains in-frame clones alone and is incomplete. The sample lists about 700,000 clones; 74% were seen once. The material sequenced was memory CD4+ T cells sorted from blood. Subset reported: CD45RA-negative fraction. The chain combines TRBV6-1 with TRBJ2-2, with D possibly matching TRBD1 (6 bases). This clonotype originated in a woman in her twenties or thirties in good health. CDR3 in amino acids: CATRGQLDIGELFF. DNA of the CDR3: TGTGCCACAAGAGGACAGCTGGATATCGGGGAGCTGTTTTTT.